Listed here is a single T cell receptor beta chain. Its specificity is unknown. As the sequencing template, cDNA was produced by extracting RNA and reverse transcribing it. Assay: immunoSEQ multiplex PCR; the TCRdb copy retains only in-frame clones and omits some. The table includes about 40,000 clones, roughly 89% detected once. The sample belongs to a study of CD8+ T cells in alopecia areata. For the study at large: Patients received oral tofacitinib, 5 to 10 mg twice daily, for moderate-to-severe alopecia areata. General study results and limits: In scalp samples, resident alphabeta T cells of normal skin are also sequenced.

Treatment reported: oral pan-JAK inhibitor, 5-10 mg twice daily. The CDR3 covers 15 residues. Between the trimmed V and J ends, which lost 8 bases and 5 bases, there was a span of 20 bases. Germline loops: CDR1 MDHEN, CDR2 SYDVKM. The chain links TRBV28 to TRBJ2-3; D is unclear. The sequence derives from a human donor with alopecia areata. The source was CD8+ T cells sorted from blood, collected at week 24, from a patient treated with tofacitinib. The CDR3 sequence: CASYQTLDSKDTQYF. CDR3 sequence (DNA): TGTGCCAGCTATCAAACCCTCGATTCGAAAGATACGCAGTATTTT. Filled out from reference TRBV28 and TRBJ2-3, the complete variable domain reads DVKVTQSSRYLVKRTGEKVFLECVQDMDHENMFWYRQDPGLGLRLIYFSYDVKMKEKGDIPEGYSVSREKKERFSLILESASTNQTSMYLCASYQTLDSKDTQYFGPGTRLTVL.